These 28 T cell receptor beta chains share one sample of origin, sequenced in a study of OX40 agonist ivuxolimab in advanced cancers. Here immunoSEQ multiplex PCR was the method, and the copy in TCRdb shows in-frame clones only, minus some. The sample has 85,000 to 100,000 clones; over 75% are singletons. The starting material was CD4+ or CD8+ T cells sorted from blood, obtained in a trial of the OX40 agonist ivuxolimab. These receptors came from an adult with an advanced solid tumor such as melanoma, head and neck, liver or kidney cancer.

V gene TRBV30 combines with J gene TRBJ2-7; no firm D call. V was clipped by 2 bases and J by 0 bases, with 11 bases between them. In germline, CDR1 is GTSNPN, CDR2 SVGIG (reference sequence). The CDR3 is 14 residues long. This CDR3 reads CAWSPAVSSYEQYF. In DNA, the CDR3 is TGTGCCTGGAGTCCGGCGGTGAGCTCCTACGAGCAGTACTTC.

This clone was seen only once. V is TRBV9 and J is TRBJ2-7, with 8 positions matching TRBD1. The germline CDR1 and CDR2 sequences are SGDLS and YYNGEE. The CDR3 spans 14 residues. V was pared by 4 bases and J by 5 bases, with 8 bases of the junction left unmatched. In DNA form, the CDR3 reads TGTGCCAGCAGCTTCGGACAGGGAGTCGACGAGCAGTACTTC. The encoded protein is CASSFGQGVDEQYF.

The chain has TRBV11-2 and TRBJ1-4; 9 bases line up with TRBD1. Germline V gives CDR1 SGHAT, CDR2 FQNNGV. Trimming took 2 bases from V and 5 from J; bases not matched to a gene: 9. CDR3 length equals 17 residues. In DNA form, the CDR3 reads TGTGCCAGCAGCTTACAGCCGCCCGGGACAGGGAATGAAAAACTGTTTTTT. Protein sequence: CASSLQPPGTGNEKLFF.

The rearrangement uses TRBV4-1 and TRBJ2-5; 8 nucleotides agree with TRBD2. Germline V gives CDR1 MGHRA, CDR2 YSYEKL. The trim removed 6 bases at V and 1 base at J, leaving 4 bases unmatched. CDR3 size: 14 residues. The CDR3 coding sequence is TGCGCCAGCAGTCGGACTAGCCGCCAAGAGACCCAGTACTTC. Translating it yields CASSRTSRQETQYF.

V and J are TRBV5-4 and TRBJ1-5; D not resolved. V was cut by 4 bases and J by 15 bases, with 14 bases left in between. The CDR3 extends over 11 amino acids. CDR1 SGHNT and CDR2 YYREEE come from the germline V gene (reference sequence). CDR3 coding DNA: TGTGCCAGCAGCAAGGACCCGATGGGGCATTTT. Its protein is CASSKDPMGHF.

The V and J genes are TRBV2 and TRBJ2-1; 9 bases line up with TRBD2. The CDR3 sequence is 15 residues long. Germline V CDR1 and CDR2: SNHLY, FYNNEI. V lost 4 bases and J lost 2; bases outside the gene matches: 3. The CDR3 DNA follows: TGTGCCAGCAGTGCGGCGGGAGGGCCCTACAATGAGCAGTTCTTC. This gives the protein CASSAAGGPYNEQFF.

This clone turned up a few times. The chain is built from TRBV7-9 and TRBJ2-5; 7 nucleotides agree with TRBD1. V lost 5 bases, J lost 3 bases, and 15 bases stayed unmatched. From germline, CDR1 is SEHNR and CDR2 FQNEAQ (reference sequence). CDR3 length equals 17 residues. The CDR3 DNA reads as TGTGCCAGCAGCCTTACGCCGGACAGGCGTCGAAAAGAGACCCAGTACTTC. Encoded protein: CASSLTPDRRRKETQYF.

The table lists this clone with a few counts. The gene calls are TRBV2 and TRBJ2-3; D ambiguous. The CDR3 contains 11 residues. The germline CDR1 and CDR2 sequences are SNHLY and FYNNEI. The V end was cut by 4 bases, the J end by 4 bases, with 3 bases between. The CDR3 nucleotides read TGTGCCAGCAGTGTCGCAGATACGCAGTATTTT. Translated: CASSVADTQYF.

This clone was counted between two and nine times. This chain joins TRBV4-3 and TRBJ2-5; no definite D call. Germline V gene sequence: CDR1 LGHNA, CDR2 YSLEER. This CDR3 region has 14 residues. The V end was cut by 1 base, the J end by 2 bases, with 8 bases between. CDR3 in DNA: TGCGCCAGCAGCCAAGCCCTACTACAAGAGACCCAGTACTTC. This translates into CASSQALLQETQYF.

This clone has only one observation. V gene TRBV29-1 combines with J gene TRBJ2-4, with unresolved D. Germline CDR1 reads SQVTM; CDR2 reads ANQGSEA. The CDR3 contains 16 residues. Trimming pared 1 base from V and 0 bases from J, leaving 13 bases between. CDR3 nucleotide sequence: TGCAGCGTTGAAGGGAGTGACAAGCTAGCCAAAAACATTCAGTACTTC. It encodes CSVEGSDKLAKNIQYF.

This chain uses TRBV5-1 with TRBJ2-7, with D possibly matching TRBD2 (5 bases). The CDR3 consists of 13 residues. The V and J ends lost 4 bases and 6 bases respectively, with 14 bases between them. Per the germline V gene, CDR1 is SGHRS and CDR2 is YFSETQ. Here the CDR3 DNA reads TGCGCCAGCAGCGAAGGACTTACGGGCGAGCAGTACTTC. It codes for CASSEGLTGEQYF.

This clone was observed a few times. In DNA, the CDR3 is TGTGCCAGCAGGTCGGGAGGGCTTTACAATGAGCAGTTCTTC. It encodes CASRSGGLYNEQFF. The rearrangement uses TRBV7-9 and TRBJ2-1, with TRBD2 matching 8 bases. CDR1 and CDR2 from the germline V gene are SEHNR and FQNEAQ (reference sequence). J lost 4 bases, V lost 6 bases, and 5 bases had no gene match. The CDR3 extends over 14 amino acids. Supplemented by reference TRBV7-9 and TRBJ2-1, the full variable domain reads DTGVSQNPRHKITKRGQNVTFRCDPISEHNRLYWYRQTLGQGPEFLTYFQNEAQLEKSRLLSDRFSAERPKGSFSTLEIQRTEQGDSAMYLCASRSGGLYNEQFFGPGTRLTVL.

In its sample, this clone was seen many times. This chain links TRBV19 with TRBJ1-1; D may be TRBD1 (5 bases). The V end lost 3 bases, the J end lost 4 bases, and 9 bases lay between the germline ends. CDR3 size: 13 residues. Per germline, CDR1 LNHDA and CDR2 SQIVND (reference sequence). CDR3 protein: CASSIGQGTEAFF. The DNA for the CDR3 is TGTGCCAGTAGTATTGGGCAGGGCACTGAAGCTTTCTTT. Combining the CDR3 with reference TRBV19 and TRBJ1-1 gives the whole variable domain DGGITQSPKYLFRKEGQNVTLSCEQNLNHDAMYWYRQDPGQGLRLIYYSQIVNDFQKGDIAEGYSVSREKKESFPLTVTSAQKNPTAFYLCASSIGQGTEAFFGQGTRLTVV.

This chain joins TRBV18 and TRBJ2-2, with TRBD2 matching over 10 bases. The CDR3 loop spans 18 amino acids. The germline gives CDR1 KGHSH, CDR2 LQKENI. J was trimmed by 1 base and V by 1 base; bases with no gene match: 6. The CDR3 DNA follows: TGTGCCAGCTCACCACAACTAGCGGGAACCAAGAACACCGGGGAGCTGTTTTTT. Its protein is CASSPQLAGTKNTGELFF. The entire variable domain, with the rest obtained from reference TRBV18 and TRBJ2-2, is as follows: NAGVMQNPRHLVRRRGQEARLRCSPMKGHSHVYWYRQLPEEGLKFMVYLQKENIIDESGMPKERFSAEFPKEGPSILRIQQVVRGDSAAYFCASSPQLAGTKNTGELFFGEGSRLTVL.

The chain has TRBV7-2 and TRBJ2-1; 7 positions agree with TRBD1. This CDR3 contains 14 residues. Unmatched junction bases numbered 7, after V lost 5 bases and J lost 6 bases. Germline V lookup: CDR1 SGHTA, CDR2 FQGNSA. The CDR3 reads CASSQSGQFNEQFF. CDR3 sequence (DNA): TGTGCCAGCAGCCAATCGGGACAGTTCAATGAGCAGTTCTTC.

This rearrangement joins TRBV2 to TRBJ2-2; tentatively, D is TRBD2 (5 bases). Trimming cost V 2 bases and J 8 bases, with 15 bases left between them. Per the germline V gene, CDR1 is SNHLY and CDR2 is FYNNEI. This CDR3 is built from 15 residues. CDR3 loop: CASSEKPLREGELFF. CDR3 DNA: TGTGCCAGCAGTGAAAAGCCCTTGAGGGAGGGGGAGCTGTTTTTT. Based on the CDR3 plus reference TRBV2 and TRBJ2-2, the full variable domain is EPEVTQTPSHQVTQMGQEVILRCVPISNHLYFYWYRQILGQKVEFLVSFYNNEISEKSEIFDDQFSVERPDGSNFTLKIRSTKLEDSAMYFCASSEKPLREGELFFGEGSRLTVL.

This rearrangement joins TRBV5-1 to TRBJ2-7; D perhaps matches TRBD1 (7 bases). V was cut by 2 bases and J by 3 bases, with 12 bases left in between. Germline values: CDR1 SGHRS, CDR2 YFSETQ. The CDR3 covers 14 residues. Here the CDR3 reads CASSFGGQFYEQYF. CDR3 DNA sequence: TGCGCCAGCAGCTTCGGGGGACAGTTCTACGAGCAGTACTTC.

The chain employs TRBV28 and TRBJ2-7, with a possible D match to TRBD2 (6 bases). This CDR3 has 14 amino acids. The germline V gene has CDR1 MDHEN and CDR2 SYDVKM. Trimming shortened V by 7 bases and J by 5 bases, and 18 bases separated the two germline ends. CDR3 protein: CASTGLLGTDEQYF. CDR3 coding DNA: TGTGCCAGCACGGGACTCCTCGGTACGGACGAGCAGTACTTC.

V and J are TRBV27 and TRBJ2-7; D gene ambiguous. The V end was cut by 7 bases, the J end by 6 bases, with 16 bases between. The CDR3 length is 13 residues. The germline V gene encodes CDR1 MNHEY and CDR2 SMNVEV (reference sequence). The CDR3 bases are TGTGCCAGCAATGACGTTGGGGTTGGCGAGCAGTACTTC. Amino acids: CASNDVGVGEQYF.

The chain recombines TRBV10-3 with TRBJ2-2, with D possibly matching TRBD1 (6 bases). This CDR3 comprises 13 residues. Germline CDR1 ENHRY, CDR2 SYGVKD. V lost 11 bases and J lost 5, with 15 bases in between. DNA of the CDR3: TGTGCCTCTACAGGGACCATAACCGGGGAGCTGTTTTTT. Residues: CASTGTITGELFF.

The chain recombines TRBV6-6 with TRBJ1-5, with D possibly matching TRBD1 (5 bases). The CDR3 runs 16 residues. The V gene lost 5 bases and the J gene lost 0 bases, with 14 bases spanning the gap. Germline V gene sequence: CDR1 MNHNY, CDR2 SVGAGI (reference sequence). CDR3 coding DNA: TGTGCCAGCAGTGCCTACGGGGGGTATAGCAATCAGCCCCAGCATTTT. Translation: CASSAYGGYSNQPQHF.

The gene calls are TRBV7-9 and TRBJ2-1, with 9 positions matching TRBD1. Germline-derived CDR1 and CDR2 are SEHNR and FQNEAQ (reference sequence). This CDR3 has 17 amino acids. After removal of 1 base from V and 8 bases from J, the junction contained 12 bases not matched to a gene. CDR3 DNA sequence: TGTGCCAGCAGCTTAGGACCACAAGGACAGGGGCGCTATGAGCAGTTCTTC. Translated: CASSLGPQGQGRYEQFF.

The chain joins TRBV15 to TRBJ2-2; D unclear. The CDR3 consists of 13 residues. The germline CDR1 and CDR2 sequences are LNHNV and YYDKDF (reference sequence). V was trimmed by 0 bases and J by 6 bases, leaving 5 bases between them. CDR3 bases: TGTGCCACCAGCAGAGATCTCGCCGGGGAGCTGTTTTTT. Its protein is CATSRDLAGELFF.

The CDR3 sequence: CASSEYETQYF. The CDR3 bases are TGTGCCAGCAGTGAATATGAGACCCAGTACTTC. The chain couples TRBV25-1 to TRBJ2-5; D gene uncertain. CDR1 is MGHDK, CDR2 SYGVNS, per germline. With 0 bases removed from V and 5 bases from J, the gap between germline ends came to 1 base. The CDR3 totals 11 residues.

This clone was seen only once. J is TRBJ1-5 and V is TRBV28; possible D gene TRBD1, 5 bases. This CDR3 comprises 14 residues. Germline V gene data show CDR1 as MDHEN and CDR2 as SYDVKM. Trimming took 7 bases from V and 4 from J, leaving 14 bases between them. CDR3 DNA: TGTGCCAGCACCGCTGTCGGGGGTAATCAGCCCCAGCATTTT. Protein sequence: CASTAVGGNQPQHF.

The rearrangement joins TRBV28 to TRBJ1-5, with D hard to call. The V gene lost 5 bases and the J gene lost 4 bases, with 3 bases spanning the gap. Germline V lookup: CDR1 MDHEN, CDR2 SYDVKM. This CDR3 comprises 11 residues. The CDR3 sequence is CASSVNQPQHF. In DNA, the CDR3 is TGTGCCAGCAGTGTAAATCAGCCCCAGCATTTT.

The chain employs TRBV6-6 and TRBJ2-1, with a weak D call TRBD1 (6 bases). This CDR3 is built from 16 residues. Germline V CDR1 and CDR2: MNHNY, SVGAGI (reference sequence). Trimming shortened V by 6 bases and J by 5 bases, and 20 bases separated the two germline ends. The CDR3: CASSRPELGHNNEQFF. CDR3 DNA: TGTGCCAGCAGCCGACCTGAGTTGGGACATAACAATGAGCAGTTCTTC.

The chain carries TRBV18 and TRBJ2-5; a weak D match, TRBD1 (5 bases). Germline lookup yields CDR1 KGHSH and CDR2 LQKENI. V was shortened by 6 bases and J by 1 base, with 12 bases between the two germline ends. The CDR3 has 14 amino acids. The CDR3 nucleotides are TGTGCCAGCTCCCGTAATGGGGCCCAAGAGACCCAGTACTTC. Protein sequence: CASSRNGAQETQYF.